These 10 T cell receptor beta chains originate from one sample sequenced in a study of blood T cell repertoires in COVID-19. Assay: immunoSEQ multiplex PCR; the TCRdb copy retains only in-frame clones and omits some. The table shows about 170,000 clones, with about 86% occurring only once. The sequenced sample consisted of peripheral blood. The receptors derive from a woman aged 60-70 years with COVID-19, enrolled during active disease.

This chain joins TRBV7-8 and TRBJ1-2; 8 bases fit TRBD1. CDR3 size: 15 residues. The germline V gene encodes CDR1 SGHVS and CDR2 FQNEAQ. After removal of 0 bases from V and 4 bases from J, the junction contained 4 bases not matched to a gene. The CDR3 reads CASSLAQGAGYGYTF. The CDR3 DNA reads as TGTGCCAGCAGCTTAGCGCAGGGGGCTGGCTATGGCTACACCTTC.

Only one count was recorded for this clone. The rearrangement uses TRBV24-1 and TRBJ2-1, with 13 nucleotides matching TRBD2. The germline CDR1 and CDR2 sequences are KGHDR and SFDVKD. The CDR3 consists of 17 residues. Unmatched junction bases numbered 4, after V lost 0 bases and J lost 6 bases. Here the CDR3 reads CATSDLGLAGVRNEQFF. As DNA, the CDR3 is TGTGCCACCAGTGATTTGGGACTAGCGGGAGTCCGCAATGAGCAGTTCTTC.

The chain combines TRBV7-3 with TRBJ2-3, with TRBD1 identical over 11 bases. The length of the CDR3 is 15 residues. Germline V gives CDR1 SGHTA, CDR2 FQGTGA. Germline trimming cut 5 bases from V and 3 bases from J; bases unmatched to any gene: 4. The CDR3 nucleotides read TGTGCCAGCAGCCTGGACAGGGGGCGGACAGATACGCAGTATTTT. Its protein product is CASSLDRGRTDTQYF.

As for this clone: Other DNA sequences in the same sample also yield this CDR3. The V gene is TRBV6-2 or TRBV6-3, the J gene TRBJ1-5; D remains unclear. Trimming cost V 2 bases and J 2 bases, with 7 bases left between them. The CDR3 is 14 amino acids. CDR1 MNHEY and CDR2 SVGEGT come from the germline V gene. In DNA, the CDR3 is TGTGCCAGCAGTTACGGTCAGGGCAATCAGCCCCAGCATTTT. It codes for CASSYGQGNQPQHF.

In its sample, this clone was seen once. This chain links TRBV3-1 (or the pseudogene TRBV3-2) with TRBJ2-1; D may be TRBD1 (6 bases). V was cut by 1 base and J by 0 bases, with 19 bases left in between. The germline V gene encodes CDR1 LGHDT and CDR2 YNNKEL (reference sequence). The CDR3 runs to 19 residues. This CDR3 is CASSQGFPLTGSSYNEQFF. CDR3 DNA sequence: TGTGCCAGCAGCCAAGGGTTCCCTCTAACAGGGAGCTCCTACAATGAGCAGTTCTTC.

This chain joins TRBV9 and TRBJ1-1, with a weak D call TRBD1 (6 bases). Germline V gives CDR1 SGDLS, CDR2 YYNGEE. The CDR3 totals 15 residues. V gave up 4 bases and J gave up 1 base, with 14 bases separating them. CDR3 in amino acids: CASSPWGGQNTEAFF. The CDR3 DNA reads TGTGCCAGCAGCCCCTGGGGGGGCCAGAACACTGAAGCTTTCTTT. Supplemented by reference TRBV9 and TRBJ1-1, the full variable domain reads DSGVTQTPKHLITATGQRVTLRCSPRSGDLSVYWYQQSLDQGLQFLIQYYNGEERAKGNILERFSAQQFPDLHSELNLSSLELGDSALYFCASSPWGGQNTEAFFGQGTRLTVV.

The chain recombines TRBV19 with TRBJ2-7, with TRBD1 matching 9 bases. From germline, CDR1 is LNHDA and CDR2 SQIVND (reference sequence). With V trimmed by 4 bases and J by 2 bases, 3 bases remained unmatched. There are 14 residues in the CDR3. CDR3 DNA: TGTGCCAGTAGTAAGGGGACAGGGCCCTACGAGCAGTACTTC. It codes for CASSKGTGPYEQYF.

CDR3 sequence (DNA): TGTGCCAGCAGCTTGGGGGACAGGGACGTAAACTATGGCTACACCTTC. It yields the protein CASSLGDRDVNYGYTF. This chain links TRBV5-6 with TRBJ1-2; 9 bases align to TRBD1. The trim removed 0 bases at V and 2 bases at J, leaving 5 bases unmatched. Germline V gives CDR1 SGHDT, CDR2 YYEEEE. The CDR3 covers 16 residues.

This chain links TRBV19 with TRBJ2-3; 15 bases line up with TRBD2. Looked up from germline, CDR1 is LNHDA and CDR2 is SQIVND (reference sequence). The CDR3 has 18 residues. J was trimmed by 2 bases and V by 5 bases; bases with no gene match: 8. CDR3 coding DNA: TGTGCCAGTAGTCTCCGGGGACTAGCGGGAGGAATCACAGATACGCAGTATTTT. Translated, it gives CASSLRGLAGGITDTQYF.

The chain uses TRBV11-3 and TRBJ2-7; TRBD2 matches 14 bases. V dropped 0 bases and J dropped 7; count of bases not matched to a gene: 5. CDR3 length: 16 residues. CDR1 and CDR2 (germline): SGHNT, YENEEA. The CDR3 nucleotides are TGTGCCAGCAGCTTAGACGGGACTAGCGGGAGTAGAGAGCAGTACTTC. Amino acid sequence: CASSLDGTSGSREQYF.